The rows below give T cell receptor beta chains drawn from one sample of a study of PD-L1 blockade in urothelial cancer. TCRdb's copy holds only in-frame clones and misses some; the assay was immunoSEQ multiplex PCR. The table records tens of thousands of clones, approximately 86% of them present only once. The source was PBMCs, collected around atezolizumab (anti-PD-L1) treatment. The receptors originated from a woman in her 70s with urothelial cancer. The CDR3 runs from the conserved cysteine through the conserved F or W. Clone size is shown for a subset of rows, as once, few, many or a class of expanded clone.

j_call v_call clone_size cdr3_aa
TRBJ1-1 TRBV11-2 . CASSPVRGSEAFF
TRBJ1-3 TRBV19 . CASHLRSLSGNTIYF
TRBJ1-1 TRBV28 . CASSLFTGGVAEAFF
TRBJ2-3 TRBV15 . CATSRDRPDTQYF
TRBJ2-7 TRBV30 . CAWSPGVIYEQYF
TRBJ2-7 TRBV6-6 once CASSGSSYEQYF
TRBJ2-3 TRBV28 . CASSWTASTDTQYF
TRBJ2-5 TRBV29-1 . CSVVSQETQYF
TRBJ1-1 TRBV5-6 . CASSQRGQGRTEAFF
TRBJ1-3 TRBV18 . CASSPLQVAGNTIYF
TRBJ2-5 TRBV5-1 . CASSHTYQETQYF